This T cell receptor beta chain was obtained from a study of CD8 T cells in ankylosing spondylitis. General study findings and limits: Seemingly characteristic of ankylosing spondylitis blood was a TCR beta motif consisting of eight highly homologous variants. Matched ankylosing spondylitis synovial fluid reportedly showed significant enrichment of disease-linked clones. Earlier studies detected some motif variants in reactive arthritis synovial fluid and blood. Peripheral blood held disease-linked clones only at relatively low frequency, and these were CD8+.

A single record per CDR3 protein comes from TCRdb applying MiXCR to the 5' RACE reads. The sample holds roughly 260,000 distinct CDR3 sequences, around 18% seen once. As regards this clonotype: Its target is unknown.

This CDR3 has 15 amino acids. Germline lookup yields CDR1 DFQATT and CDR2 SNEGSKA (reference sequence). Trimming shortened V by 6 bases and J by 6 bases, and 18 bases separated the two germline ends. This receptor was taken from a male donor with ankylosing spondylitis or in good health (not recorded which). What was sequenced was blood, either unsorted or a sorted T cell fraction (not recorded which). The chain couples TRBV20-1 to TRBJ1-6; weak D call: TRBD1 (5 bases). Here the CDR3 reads CSAEAVTGGNSPLHF. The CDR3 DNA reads TGCAGTGCCGAGGCTGTTACCGGGGGTAATTCACCCCTCCACTTT.